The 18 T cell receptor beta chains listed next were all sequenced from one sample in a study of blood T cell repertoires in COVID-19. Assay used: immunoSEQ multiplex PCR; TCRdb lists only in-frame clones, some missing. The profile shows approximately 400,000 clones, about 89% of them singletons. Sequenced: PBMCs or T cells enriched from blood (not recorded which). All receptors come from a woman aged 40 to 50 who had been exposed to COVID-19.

This CDR3 reads CASSLQGGTDTQYF. The CDR3 DNA reads as TGTGCCAGCAGCCTCCAGGGCGGAACAGATACGCAGTATTTT. This chain uses TRBV3-1 (or the pseudogene TRBV3-2) with TRBJ2-3; a possible D gene is TRBD1 (5 bases). V was pared by 4 bases and J by 3 bases, with 11 bases between. The CDR3 has 14 amino acids. CDR1 is LGHDT and CDR2 is YNNKEL in the germline V gene (reference sequence).

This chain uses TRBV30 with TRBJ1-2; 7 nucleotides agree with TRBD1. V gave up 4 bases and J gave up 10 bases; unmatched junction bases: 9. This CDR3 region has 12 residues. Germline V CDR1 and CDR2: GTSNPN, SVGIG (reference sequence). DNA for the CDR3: TGTGCCTGGACACAGGGGCAGACTCTCTACACCTTC. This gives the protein CAWTQGQTLYTF.

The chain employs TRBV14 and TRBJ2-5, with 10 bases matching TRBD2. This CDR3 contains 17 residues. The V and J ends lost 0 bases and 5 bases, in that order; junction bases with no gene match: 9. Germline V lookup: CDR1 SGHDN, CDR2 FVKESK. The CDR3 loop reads CASSQDYKREGQETQYF. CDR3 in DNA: TGTGCCAGCAGCCAAGATTATAAGCGGGAGGGCCAGGAGACCCAGTACTTC.

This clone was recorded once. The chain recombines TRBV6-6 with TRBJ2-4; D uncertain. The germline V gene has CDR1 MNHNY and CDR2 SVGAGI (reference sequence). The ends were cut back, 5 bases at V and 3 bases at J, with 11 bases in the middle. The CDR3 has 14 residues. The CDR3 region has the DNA TGTGCCAGCAGTCTCTATGTCGACAAAAACATTCAGTACTTC. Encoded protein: CASSLYVDKNIQYF.

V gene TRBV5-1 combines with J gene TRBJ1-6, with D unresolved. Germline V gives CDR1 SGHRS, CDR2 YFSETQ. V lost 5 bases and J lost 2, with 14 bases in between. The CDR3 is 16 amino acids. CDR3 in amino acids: CASRPNQVPYNSPLHF. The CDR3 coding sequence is TGCGCCAGCAGACCTAATCAGGTCCCCTATAATTCACCCCTCCACTTT.

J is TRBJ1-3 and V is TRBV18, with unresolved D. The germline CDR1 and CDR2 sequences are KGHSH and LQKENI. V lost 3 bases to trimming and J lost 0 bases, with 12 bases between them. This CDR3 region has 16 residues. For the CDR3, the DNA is TGTGCCAGCTCACCGGTACAGACGAACTCTGGAAACACCATATATTTT. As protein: CASSPVQTNSGNTIYF.

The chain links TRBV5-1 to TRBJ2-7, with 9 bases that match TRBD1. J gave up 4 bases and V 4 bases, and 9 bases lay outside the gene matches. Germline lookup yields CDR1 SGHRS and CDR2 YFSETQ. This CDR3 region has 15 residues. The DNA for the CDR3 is TGCGCCAGCAGCCTCGGACAGGGGCCACTTTACGAGCAGTACTTC. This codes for CASSLGQGPLYEQYF. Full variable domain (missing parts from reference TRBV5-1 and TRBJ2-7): KAGVTQTPRYLIKTRGQQVTLSCSPISGHRSVSWYQQTPGQGLQFLFEYFSETQRNKGNFPGRFSGRQFSNSRSEMNVSTLELGDSALYLCASSLGQGPLYEQYFGPGTRLTVT.

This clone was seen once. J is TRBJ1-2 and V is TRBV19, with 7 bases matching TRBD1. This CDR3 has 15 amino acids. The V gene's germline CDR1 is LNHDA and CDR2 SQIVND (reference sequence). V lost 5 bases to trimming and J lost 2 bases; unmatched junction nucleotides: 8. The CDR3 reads CASSGGTAKNYGYTF. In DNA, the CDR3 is TGTGCCAGTAGTGGGGGGACAGCGAAAAACTATGGCTACACCTTC.

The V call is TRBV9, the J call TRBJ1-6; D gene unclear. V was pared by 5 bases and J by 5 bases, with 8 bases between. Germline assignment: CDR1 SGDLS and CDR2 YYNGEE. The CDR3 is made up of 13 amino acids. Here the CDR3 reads CASRGDNNSPLHF. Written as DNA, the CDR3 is TGTGCCAGCAGGGGAGACAATAATTCACCCCTCCACTTT. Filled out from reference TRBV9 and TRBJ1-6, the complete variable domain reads DSGVTQTPKHLITATGQRVTLRCSPRSGDLSVYWYQQSLDQGLQFLIQYYNGEERAKGNILERFSAQQFPDLHSELNLSSLELGDSALYFCASRGDNNSPLHFGNGTRLTVT.

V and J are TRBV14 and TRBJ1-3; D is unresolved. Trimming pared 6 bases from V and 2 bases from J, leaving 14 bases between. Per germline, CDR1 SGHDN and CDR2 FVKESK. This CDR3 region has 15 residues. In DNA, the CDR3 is TGTGCCAGCAGTCCGGGATCCAGCGCTGGAAACACCATATATTTT. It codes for CASSPGSSAGNTIYF.

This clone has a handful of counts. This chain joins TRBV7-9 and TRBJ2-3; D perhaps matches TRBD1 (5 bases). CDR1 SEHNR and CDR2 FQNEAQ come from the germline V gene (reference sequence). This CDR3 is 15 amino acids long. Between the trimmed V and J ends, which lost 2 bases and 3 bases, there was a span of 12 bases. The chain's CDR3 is CASSLSAGSTDTQYF. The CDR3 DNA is TGTGCCAGCAGCTTATCAGCAGGGTCAACAGATACGCAGTATTTT.

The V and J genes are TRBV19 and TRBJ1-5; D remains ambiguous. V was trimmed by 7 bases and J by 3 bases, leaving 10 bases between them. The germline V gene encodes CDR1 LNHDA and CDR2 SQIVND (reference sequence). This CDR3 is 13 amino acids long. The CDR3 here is CASTEHLNQPQHF. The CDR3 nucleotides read TGTGCCAGTACCGAACACCTCAATCAGCCCCAGCATTTT.

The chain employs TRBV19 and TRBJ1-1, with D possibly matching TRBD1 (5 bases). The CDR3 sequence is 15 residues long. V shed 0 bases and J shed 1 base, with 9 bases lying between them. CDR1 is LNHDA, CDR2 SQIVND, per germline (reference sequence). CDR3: CASSIDRASNTEAFF. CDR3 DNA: TGTGCCAGTAGTATAGACAGGGCCTCGAACACTGAAGCTTTCTTT.

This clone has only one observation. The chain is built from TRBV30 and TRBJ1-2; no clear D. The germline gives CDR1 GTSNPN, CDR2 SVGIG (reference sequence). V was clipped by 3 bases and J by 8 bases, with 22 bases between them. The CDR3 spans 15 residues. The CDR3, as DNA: TGTGCCTGGAGATCCCCCCGTGGTGGGTACAGAGGCTACACCTTC. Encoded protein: CAWRSPRGGYRGYTF.

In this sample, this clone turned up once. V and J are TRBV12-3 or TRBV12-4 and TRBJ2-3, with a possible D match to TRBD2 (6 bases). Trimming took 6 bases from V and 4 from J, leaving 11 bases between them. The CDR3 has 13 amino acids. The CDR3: CASSGPGADTQYF. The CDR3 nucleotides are TGTGCCAGCAGCGGGCCGGGGGCAGATACGCAGTATTTT.

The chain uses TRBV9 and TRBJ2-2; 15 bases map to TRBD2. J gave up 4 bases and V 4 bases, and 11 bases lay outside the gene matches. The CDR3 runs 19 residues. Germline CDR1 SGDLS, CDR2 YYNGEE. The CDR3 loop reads CASSTGLAGGRVSTGELFF. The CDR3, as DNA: TGTGCCAGCAGCACCGGACTAGCGGGGGGGCGGGTGAGCACCGGGGAGCTGTTTTTT.

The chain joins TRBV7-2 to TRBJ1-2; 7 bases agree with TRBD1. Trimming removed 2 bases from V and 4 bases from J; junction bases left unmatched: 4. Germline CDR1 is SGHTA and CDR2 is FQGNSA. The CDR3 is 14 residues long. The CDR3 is CASSLTGTVYGYTF. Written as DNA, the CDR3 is TGTGCCAGCAGCTTAACTGGGACAGTCTATGGCTACACCTTC.

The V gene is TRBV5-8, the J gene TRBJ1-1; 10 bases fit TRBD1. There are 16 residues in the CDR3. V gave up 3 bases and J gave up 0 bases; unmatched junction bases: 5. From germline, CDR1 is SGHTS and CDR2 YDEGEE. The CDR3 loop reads CASSWDRGLVNTEAFF. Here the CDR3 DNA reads TGTGCCAGCAGCTGGGACAGGGGTCTGGTGAACACTGAAGCTTTCTTT.